This T cell receptor beta chain is from a study of lymphopenia after photon versus proton radiotherapy. Study-wide results and limits: A bigger post-nadir fall in TCR diversity correlated inversely with survival time in deceased patients. Post-nadir diversity loss with photons came from oligoclonal expansion, particularly CD8+ Temra cells. Photon-treated patients lost naive T cells and TCR diversity; proton-treated stayed stable.

Some clones are missing from TCRdb's copy, which holds only in-frame ones; the method was immunoSEQ multiplex PCR. The sample has tens of thousands of clones; around 85% are singletons. About this clone: Its antigen is undetermined.

Germline CDR1 is ENHRY and CDR2 is SYGVKD. The germline V and J ends were trimmed by 0 bases and 1 base, with 15 bases remaining between them. CDR3 length: 17 amino acids. The J gene is TRBJ1-1, the V gene TRBV10-3, with D possibly being TRBD1 (6 bases). The specimen was peripheral blood, collected from a patient treated with photon-based radiotherapy. This receptor was obtained from a man aged 35 to 55 with gastric cancer. In DNA form, the CDR3 reads TGTGCCATCAGTGAGTCGTTAGTTGGACAGCCGAACACTGAAGCTTTCTTT. Protein: CAISESLVGQPNTEAFF.